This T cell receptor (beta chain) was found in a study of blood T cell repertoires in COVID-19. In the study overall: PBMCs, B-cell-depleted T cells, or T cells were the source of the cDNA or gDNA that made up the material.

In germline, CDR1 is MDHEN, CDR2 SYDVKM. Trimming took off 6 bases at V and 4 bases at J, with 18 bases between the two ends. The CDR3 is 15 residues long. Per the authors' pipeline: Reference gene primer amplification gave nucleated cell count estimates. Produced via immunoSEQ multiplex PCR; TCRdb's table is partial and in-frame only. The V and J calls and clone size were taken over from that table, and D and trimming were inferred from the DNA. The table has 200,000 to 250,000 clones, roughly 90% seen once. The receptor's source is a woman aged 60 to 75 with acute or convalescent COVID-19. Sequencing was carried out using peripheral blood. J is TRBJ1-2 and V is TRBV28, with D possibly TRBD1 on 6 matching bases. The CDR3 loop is CASRPRSTTGYGYTF. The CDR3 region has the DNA TGTGCCAGCAGACCCAGATCTACGACAGGCTATGGCTACACCTTC.